In this sample, the clone carrying this T cell receptor beta chain turned up many times. This record belongs to a study of T cells after yellow fever vaccination. Researchers made TCR cDNA using 5'RACE template switching, and this step added a universal primer site and UMIs. TCRdb called the 5' RACE reads again in MiXCR, with one record for every CDR3 protein. This table has roughly 32,000 distinct CDR3 sequences, approximately 6.6% appearing once. The germline V and J ends were trimmed by 5 bases and 2 bases, with 12 bases remaining between them. The CDR3 sequence is 14 residues long. This chain connects TRBV12-3 or TRBV12-4 to TRBJ1-1; D is ambiguous. The sequence derives from a man younger than 30 who received the YFV17D yellow fever vaccine. The input for sequencing was PBMCs, either bulk or a sorted T-cell subset (CD4+, CD8+, memory, or dextramer-sorted; not recorded which), taken on the day of the first yellow fever vaccination. The DNA for the CDR3 is TGTGCCAGCAGTCGTGGAGACACTAACACTGAAGCTTTCTTT. Translation gives CASSRGDTNTEAFF.